The text below deals with one TCR beta chain. The antigen it recognizes is unknown. The sample holds no much larger clone one base away, and base qualities are not on file. Peripheral blood CD8+ and CD4+ T cells from healthy donors, Susac syndrome patients and multiple sclerosis patients were profiled using high-throughput TCR beta sequencing. The Susac syndrome patients fulfilled recently defined diagnostic criteria for definite or probable disease. Bulk CD8+ and CD4+ T cells were purified by magnetic negative isolation, while CD8+ TEMRA cells were enriched using FACS. Blood was drawn into EDTA tubes, processed within 24 hours, and PBMCs were isolated by density gradient centrifugation. PBMCs intended for TCR sequencing were cryopreserved in liquid nitrogen and thawed later in a water bath at 37 degrees C. The sorted or isolated CD4+, CD8+ and CD8+ TEMRA cells reached a purity of at least 90%. RNA was extracted with the RNeasy kit and roughly 0.45 to 1 ug was reverse transcribed using random hexamers. The immunoSEQ multiplex PCR assay, which covers 54 Vbeta and 13 Jbeta segments, was used to amplify TCR beta CDR3 regions. PCR amplification bias was corrected by using a synthetic template baseline for primer optimization and computational correction. As for the original processing: Only productive sequences were kept, with reads annotated to V, D and J genes according to IMGT and analyzed in immunoSEQ Analyzer. Clonality was computed as one minus Shannon entropy normalized by log2 of the number of productive unique sequences. For each patient and control, public and private clones were evaluated within the 100 most prevalent clones. Clones were defined as Susac-specific when absent from the healthy and MS cohorts, from approximately 1,100 published viral clones and from other ImmuneACCESS disease sequences. The public reads were reanalyzed by TCRdb: fastp trimming at Q25, MiXCR alignment, in-frame beta chains only. Every entry covers one CDR3 protein and lists the most common genes and DNA from its rows. TCRdb, not the authors, supplied the V and J calls. The sample table lists about 240,000 distinct CDR3 sequences, 90% to 96% of them with a count of one. Of the sample, approximately 0.1% is held by the ten largest clones.

The data derive from a study of CD8 T cells in Susac syndrome (dated by TCRdb to about 2019). Describing the broader study: Of the Susac syndrome patients who were sequenced, six had clinically active disease and about eight were in clinical remission. The study used repertoire sequencing to test whether antigen drove CD8+ T cell activation and differentiation in Susac syndrome. At blood withdrawal, Susac syndrome patients were either therapy-naive, taking corticosteroids (in some cases with IVIg as well), or taking IVIg alone. The investigation overall reported the following: The number of individuals in the TCR sequencing and HLA analysis was acknowledged as relatively small. No clonal expansion was detected in the CD4+ T cell repertoire of Susac syndrome patients.

The material sequenced was CD4+ T cells from PBMCs. This clonotype originated in a human donor with Susac syndrome.

The DNA sequence is given as TGCAGTGCTGAACATGAGACATCGAACTATGGCTACACCTTC. Its protein product is CSAEHETSNYGYTF. The chain couples TRBV20-1 to TRBJ1-2, with the D gene uncertain. The CDR3 contains 14 residues, cysteine and phenylalanine counted. The kept DNA is CDR3 alone, 42 bases in frame from the first base. V loses 5 bases, J loses 2 bases, and the germline ends lie 15 bases apart. The germline V gene (reference sequence) gives CDR1 as DFQATT and CDR2 as SNEGSKA.